Included here is one TCR beta chain sequence, with context. Its antigen is currently unknown. This entry is derived from a study of immune evolution from preneoplasia to lung adenocarcinoma. Study observations and caveats: Top clone frequencies peaked in normal lung, apparently declining through invasive adenocarcinoma. Normal lung had highest clonality; later lesions appeared denser, more diverse.

The protocol was immunoSEQ multiplex PCR, while the TCRdb copy is restricted to in-frame clones and leaves out a portion. The table lists around 11,000 clones, about 79% of them singletons. Two lung cancer pathologists independently confirmed each histologic diagnosis. Premalignant or tumor cells were enriched by macro-dissection after pathologic assessment. Sequenced: FFPE minimally invasive lung adenocarcinoma tissue. This receptor was obtained from a person in their sixties or seventies with lung adenocarcinoma.

CDR3 DNA sequence: TGTGCCAGCAGCCAGGGGTTGGATGAGCAGTTCTTC. Its protein product is CASSQGLDEQFF. This rearrangement joins TRBV11-2 to TRBJ2-1; TRBD1 is a possible D gene (6 bases). V lost 5 bases to trimming and J lost 8 bases, with 10 bases between them. Germline CDR1 is SGHAT and CDR2 is FQNNGV. This CDR3 is 12 amino acids long.